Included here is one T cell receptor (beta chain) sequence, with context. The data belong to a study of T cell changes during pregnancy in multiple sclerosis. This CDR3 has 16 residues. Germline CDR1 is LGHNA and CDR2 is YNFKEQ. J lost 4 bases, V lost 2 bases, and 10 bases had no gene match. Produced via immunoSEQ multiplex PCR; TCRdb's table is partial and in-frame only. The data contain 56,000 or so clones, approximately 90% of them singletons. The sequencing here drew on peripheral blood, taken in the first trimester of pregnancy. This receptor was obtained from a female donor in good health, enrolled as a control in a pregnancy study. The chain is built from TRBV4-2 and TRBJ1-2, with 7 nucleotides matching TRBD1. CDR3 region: CASSQPSGQEGYGYTF. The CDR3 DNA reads TGTGCCAGCAGCCAACCCTCAGGACAGGAGGGCTATGGCTACACCTTC.